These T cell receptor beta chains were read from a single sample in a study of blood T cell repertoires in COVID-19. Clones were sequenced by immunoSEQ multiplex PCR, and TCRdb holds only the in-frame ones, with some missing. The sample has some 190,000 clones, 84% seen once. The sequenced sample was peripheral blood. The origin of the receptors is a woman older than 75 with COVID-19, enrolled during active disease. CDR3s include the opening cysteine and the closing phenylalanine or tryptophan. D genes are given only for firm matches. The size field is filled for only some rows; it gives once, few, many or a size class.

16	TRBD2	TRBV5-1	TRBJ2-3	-	TGCGCCAGCAGTCCCCTAGTAGCGGGGGGCACAGATACGCAGTATTTT	CASSPLVAGGTDTQYF
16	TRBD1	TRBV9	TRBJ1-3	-	TGTGCCAGCAGCGGAGGGGGCGACTTCTCTGGAAACACCATATATTTT	CASSGGGDFSGNTIYF
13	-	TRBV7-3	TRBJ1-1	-	TGTGCCAGCAGCTTAAGTCAGGGCACTGAAGCTTTCTTT	CASSLSQGTEAFF
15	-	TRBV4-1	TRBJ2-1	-	TGCGCCAGCAGCCAGGGCGGGCAGACTCACAATGAGCAGTTCTTC	CASSQGGQTHNEQFF
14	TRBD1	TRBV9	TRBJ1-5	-	TGTGCCAGCAGCGGAGGACAGGGCAATCAGCCCCAGCATTTT	CASSGGQGNQPQHF
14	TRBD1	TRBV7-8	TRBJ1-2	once	TGTGCCAGCAGCCAGGGACAGGCTAACTATGGCTACACCTTC	CASSQGQANYGYTF
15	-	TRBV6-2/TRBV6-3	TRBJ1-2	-	TGTGCCAGCAGTTTAGAGGTCGCCAGAAACTATGGCTACACCTTC	CASSLEVARNYGYTF
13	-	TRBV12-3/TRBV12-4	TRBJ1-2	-	TGTGCCAGCAGCCTACGTGCCTCTCACGGCTACACCTTC	CASSLRASHGYTF
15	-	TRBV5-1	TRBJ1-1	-	TGCGCCAGCAGCTCTCTAGGACAGTCTAACACTGAAGCTTTCTTT	CASSSLGQSNTEAFF
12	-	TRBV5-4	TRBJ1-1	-	TGTGCCAGCAGCCCTAAGGGAGTTGAAGCTTTCTTT	CASSPKGVEAFF
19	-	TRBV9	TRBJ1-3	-	TGTGCCAGCAGCGTAGAACCCCATGCAGGGCGAGGCGCTGGAAACACCATATATTTT	CASSVEPHAGRGAGNTIYF
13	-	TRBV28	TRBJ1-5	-	TGTGCCAGCAGTTTATTATCCGGTCAGCCCCAGCATTTT	CASSLLSGQPQHF
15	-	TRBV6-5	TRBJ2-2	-	TGTGCCAGCCGGGTCGATGGGAGGTGGACCGGGGAGCTGTTTTTT	CASRVDGRWTGELFF
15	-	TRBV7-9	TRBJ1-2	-	TGTGCCAGCAGCTTTAGGGGCCAGACTAACTATGGCTACACCTTC	CASSFRGQTNYGYTF
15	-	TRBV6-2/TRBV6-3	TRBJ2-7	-	TGTGCCAGCAGCTCGGGGGCTAGCGGAACCTACGAGCAGTACTTC	CASSSGASGTYEQYF
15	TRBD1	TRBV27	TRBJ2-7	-	TGTGCCAGCAGTCTGGGGGGGACAGGGTCTCGCGAGCAGTACTTC	CASSLGGTGSREQYF
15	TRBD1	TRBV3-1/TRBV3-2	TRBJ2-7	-	TGTGCCAGCAGCCAAGCCGGGACAGGGTGGTACGAGCAGTACTTC	CASSQAGTGWYEQYF
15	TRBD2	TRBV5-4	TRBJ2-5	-	TGTGCCAGCAGCGCGGGGACTAGCGGGAGAGAGACCCAGTACTTC	CASSAGTSGRETQYF
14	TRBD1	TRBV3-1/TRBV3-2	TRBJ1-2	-	TGTGCCAGCAGCCATGGGACAGAGAACTATGGCTACACCTTC	CASSHGTENYGYTF
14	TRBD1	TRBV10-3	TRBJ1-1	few	TGTGCCATCAGCTCCAGGACAGGGTATACTGAAGCTTTCTTT	CAISSRTGYTEAFF
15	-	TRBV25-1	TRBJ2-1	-	TGTGCCAGCATCCTCGTGGCTAGCAGATACAATGAGCAGTTCTTC	CASILVASRYNEQFF
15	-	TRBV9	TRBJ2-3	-	TGTGCCAGCAGCGTAAGCGAACCTCGCACAGATACGCAGTATTTT	CASSVSEPRTDTQYF
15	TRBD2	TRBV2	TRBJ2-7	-	TGTGCCAGCAGTGAAGGGGTAGCGGGAGTGTACGAGCAGTACTTC	CASSEGVAGVYEQYF
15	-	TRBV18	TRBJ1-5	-	TGTGCCAGCCAGGAGGGACTTTCGGCCGGTCAGCCCCAGCATTTT	CASQEGLSAGQPQHF
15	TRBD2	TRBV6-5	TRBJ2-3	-	TGTGCCAGCAGAAGACTAGCGGGGGCAGGGGATACGCAGTATTTT	CASRRLAGAGDTQYF
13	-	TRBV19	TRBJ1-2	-	TGTGCCAGTAGTACAGGGAGGCGGTATGGCTACACCTTC	CASSTGRRYGYTF
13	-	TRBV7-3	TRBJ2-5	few	TGTGCCAGCAGCTCCCCCCCGAGAGAGACCCAGTACTTC	CASSSPPRETQYF
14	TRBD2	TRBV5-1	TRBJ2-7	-	TGCGCCAGCAGCAATAGGACTAGGGAGTACGAGCAGTACTTC	CASSNRTREYEQYF
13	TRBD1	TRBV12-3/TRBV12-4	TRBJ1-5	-	TGTGCCAGCAGGGGACAGGGTCCACAGCCCCAGCATTTT	CASRGQGPQPQHF
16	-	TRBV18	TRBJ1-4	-	TGTGCCAGCTCCCGGGGGAGGGACGCCGGTAATGAAAAACTGTTTTTT	CASSRGRDAGNEKLFF
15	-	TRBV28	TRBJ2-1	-	TGTGCCAGCAGCCCGAGCGGAGGCGGTTGGAATGAGCAGTTCTTC	CASSPSGGGWNEQFF
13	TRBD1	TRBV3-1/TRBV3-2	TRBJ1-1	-	TGTGCCAGCAGGCCAGCCCAGGGGGCTGAAGCTTTCTTT	CASRPAQGAEAFF
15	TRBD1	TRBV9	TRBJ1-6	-	TGTGCCAGCAGCGTAGATGGGACAGGGTACTCACCCCTCCACTTT	CASSVDGTGYSPLHF
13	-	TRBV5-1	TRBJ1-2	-	TGCGCCAGCAGGGAACAGGGTAGCTATGGCTACACCTTC	CASREQGSYGYTF
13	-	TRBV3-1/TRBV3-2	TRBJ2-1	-	TGTGCCAGCAGCCCGCCAGGGAACAATGAGCAGTTCTTC	CASSPPGNNEQFF
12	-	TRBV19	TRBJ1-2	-	TGTGCCAGTAGTATACAAAACTATGGCTACACCTTC	CASSIQNYGYTF
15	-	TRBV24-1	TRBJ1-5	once	TGTGCCACCAGTGATACCAGATCCGGGGATCAGCCCCAGCATTTT	CATSDTRSGDQPQHF
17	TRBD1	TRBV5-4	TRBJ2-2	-	TGTGCCAGCAGCGGGGGACAGGTCCAGTCGAACACCGGGGAGCTGTTTTTT	CASSGGQVQSNTGELFF
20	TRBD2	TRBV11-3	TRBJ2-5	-	TGTGCCACCCGCCCGACGGCACGAAGCGTTAGCGGGGGGGCTGGAGAGACCCAGTACTTC	CATRPTARSVSGGAGETQYF
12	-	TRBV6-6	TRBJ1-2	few	TGTGCCAGCCGCGGGGTCGACTATGGCTACACCTTC	CASRGVDYGYTF
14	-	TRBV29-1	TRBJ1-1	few	TGCAGCGTGAAGGGCCGGAGGGAGGACACTGAAGCTTTCTTT	CSVKGRREDTEAFF
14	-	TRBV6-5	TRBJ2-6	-	TGTGCCAGCACCACCCGAGCCGGGGCCAACGTCCTGACTTTC	CASTTRAGANVLTF
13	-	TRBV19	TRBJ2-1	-	TGTGCCACAGCGGACTCGGGATACAATGAGCAGTTCTTC	CATADSGYNEQFF
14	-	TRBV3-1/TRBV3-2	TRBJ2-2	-	TGTGCCAGCAGCCCTGACGGGTTCCACGGGGAGCTGTTTTTT	CASSPDGFHGELFF